A single sample is the source of the 18 T cell receptor beta chains below, sequenced in a study of shared clonotypes between healthy human individuals. TCRdb's table, derived via immunoSEQ multiplex PCR, lists solely in-frame clones and lacks some. Here the sample spans some 1 million clones, 60% to 80% being singletons. The specimen was memory CD4+ T cells sorted from blood. Subset described: CD45RA-negative fraction. The receptors shown here come from a young man in good health.

V usage is TRBV2 and J usage is TRBJ2-3; 7 nucleotides align to TRBD2. V trimming: 5 bases; J trimming: 0 bases; junction bases outside the gene matches: 5. The germline V gene has CDR1 SNHLY and CDR2 FYNNEI. CDR3 length: 15 amino acids. In DNA form, the CDR3 reads TGTGCCAGCAGTACTAGCGCCCGAAGCACAGATACGCAGTATTTT. Protein product: CASSTSARSTDTQYF.

This chain uses TRBV10-3 with TRBJ1-6; 8 bases are a match to TRBD1. The germline V gene encodes CDR1 ENHRY and CDR2 SYGVKD. This CDR3 comprises 15 residues. V shed 7 bases, J shed 7 bases, and the junction held 9 bases outside the gene matches. In DNA, the CDR3 is TGTGCCATCACTTCGACAGGGGTCGGCAATTCACCCCTCCACTTT. This translates into CAITSTGVGNSPLHF.

The rearrangement links TRBV28 to TRBJ1-2, with 12 bases lining up with TRBD1. V trimming: 6 bases; J trimming: 6 bases; junction bases outside the gene matches: 8. Germline CDR1 MDHEN, CDR2 SYDVKM. CDR3 length: 15 residues. The CDR3 loop reads CASSPGTGGRDGYTF. In nucleotides, the CDR3 is TGTGCCAGCAGCCCCGGGACAGGGGGCCGGGATGGCTACACCTTC.

V usage is TRBV28 and J usage is TRBJ2-1; perhaps TRBD2 as D (5 bases). CDR3 size: 14 residues. V was trimmed by 2 bases and J by 10 bases, leaving 15 bases between them. Germline CDR1 is MDHEN and CDR2 is SYDVKM. The CDR3: CASSLGLRASEQFF. CDR3 DNA: TGTGCCAGCAGTTTAGGACTTCGAGCATCGGAGCAGTTCTTC.

The chain has TRBV19 and TRBJ2-1; 13 bases are a match to TRBD2. V dropped 5 bases and J dropped 8; count of bases not matched to a gene: 9. CDR1 LNHDA and CDR2 SQIVND come from the germline V gene (reference sequence). CDR3 size: 16 residues. The CDR3 bases are TGTGCCAGTAGTCCCAAACTAGCGGGGGGGCTCTATGAGCAGTTCTTC. Its protein is CASSPKLAGGLYEQFF. The full variable domain, with the rest looked up from reference TRBV19 and TRBJ2-1, is DGGITQSPKYLFRKEGQNVTLSCEQNLNHDAMYWYRQDPGQGLRLIYYSQIVNDFQKGDIAEGYSVSREKKESFPLTVTSAQKNPTAFYLCASSPKLAGGLYEQFFGPGTRLTVL.

The rearrangement links TRBV9 to TRBJ2-7; 9 bases are a match to TRBD1. CDR3 length: 14 residues. Germline V gene lookup returns CDR1 SGDLS and CDR2 YYNGEE. The junction had 2 bases not matched to a gene; V was cut back by 3 bases and J by 1 base. CDR3 in amino acids: CASSETGGSYEQYF. The CDR3 DNA sequence: TGTGCCAGCAGCGAGACAGGGGGGTCCTACGAGCAGTACTTC.

This clone has only a few counts. Different DNA sequences within this sample yield the same CDR3. The rearrangement links TRBV6-5 to TRBJ2-7; 8 bases line up with TRBD1. The CDR3 has 14 amino acids. Trimming took 6 bases from V and 1 from J; bases not matched to a gene: 5. The germline V gene encodes CDR1 MNHEY and CDR2 SVGAGI. CDR3 DNA: TGTGCCAGCAGGAGGGGACAGGTATCCTACGAGCAGTACTTC. It codes for CASRRGQVSYEQYF.

CDR3 in amino acids: CASSLRTREQYF. CDR3 DNA sequence: TGTGCCAGCAGCCTACGGACACGCGAGCAGTACTTC. V usage is TRBV7-2 and J usage is TRBJ2-7, with D possibly being TRBD1 (5 bases). V was cut by 5 bases and J by 6 bases, with 11 bases left in between. Germline V gene data show CDR1 as SGHTA and CDR2 as FQGNSA. The CDR3 consists of 12 residues.

The chain is built from TRBV30 and TRBJ1-6; D is perhaps TRBD1 (6 bases). Trimming shortened V by 0 bases and J by 9 bases, and 30 bases separated the two germline ends. This CDR3 comprises 20 residues. Germline V gene sequence: CDR1 GTSNPN, CDR2 SVGIG (reference sequence). CDR3 sequence: CAWSVTRYGRYRGDSSPLHF. The CDR3 DNA reads as TGTGCCTGGAGTGTAACCCGCTATGGGCGATATAGGGGGGATAGTTCACCCCTCCACTTT. The full variable domain, its missing parts supplied by reference TRBV30 and TRBJ1-6, is SQTIHQWPATLVQPVGSPLSLECTVEGTSNPNLYWYRQAAGRGLQLLFYSVGIGQISSEVPQNLSASRPQDRQFILSSKKLLLSDSGFYLCAWSVTRYGRYRGDSSPLHFGNGTRLTVT.

The chain is built from TRBV7-9 and TRBJ1-6; TRBD1 is a possible D gene (6 bases). V was pared by 1 base and J by 6 bases, with 13 bases between. The CDR3 is made up of 16 amino acids. Germline lookup yields CDR1 SEHNR and CDR2 FQNEAQ (reference sequence). CDR3: CASSLGVGGGNSPLHF. CDR3 DNA: TGTGCCAGCAGCTTAGGGGTAGGGGGGGGTAATTCACCCCTCCACTTT.

This chain uses TRBV2 with TRBJ2-5; D may correspond to TRBD1 or TRBD2 (6 bases each). The CDR3 contains 15 residues. V was pared by 4 bases and J by 4 bases, with 16 bases between. From germline, CDR1 is SNHLY and CDR2 FYNNEI. This CDR3 is CASSVNGGPTETQYF. CDR3 bases: TGTGCCAGCAGTGTTAACGGGGGCCCCACAGAGACCCAGTACTTC.

This CDR3 is CASRPTSGRADTQYF. The CDR3, as DNA: TGCGCCAGCAGGCCGACTAGCGGGAGAGCAGATACGCAGTATTTT. The chain links TRBV4-1 to TRBJ2-3; 12 positions match TRBD2. Germline CDR1 MGHRA, CDR2 YSYEKL. V was clipped by 6 bases and J by 4 bases; unmatched bases: 5. This CDR3 is 15 amino acids long.

This chain connects TRBV7-2 to TRBJ1-5; 7 nucleotides match TRBD1. The CDR3 runs 15 residues. Germline V lookup: CDR1 SGHTA, CDR2 FQGNSA. V dropped 5 bases and J dropped 3; count of bases not matched to a gene: 7. The chain's CDR3 is CASSMMGQNNQPQHF. The CDR3 nucleotides read TGTGCCAGCAGCATGATGGGACAGAACAATCAGCCCCAGCATTTT.

The chain links TRBV10-2 to TRBJ2-4, with D possibly matching TRBD1 (5 bases). Per germline, CDR1 WSHSY and CDR2 SAAADI. Trimming took 2 bases from V and 0 from J, leaving 11 bases between them. CDR3 length: 16 amino acids. The CDR3 region is CASSEGAALAKNIQYF. CDR3 in DNA: TGCGCCAGCAGTGAGGGGGCGGCACTAGCCAAAAACATTCAGTACTTC.

The V gene is TRBV7-8, the J gene TRBJ2-7; tentatively, D is TRBD2 (5 bases). The germline V gene has CDR1 SGHVS and CDR2 FQNEAQ. CDR3 length equals 16 residues. V was trimmed by 5 bases and J by 3 bases, leaving 20 bases between them. CDR3 DNA sequence: TGTGCCAGCAGCCCGAGGGTACTTTCCCCTTACTACGAGCAGTACTTC. Protein product: CASSPRVLSPYYEQYF.

About this clone: This CDR3 is also generated by other DNA sequences in the sample. The chain uses TRBV5-1 and TRBJ2-7; a possible D gene is TRBD1 (6 bases). The CDR3 contains 14 residues. Germline CDR1 is SGHRS and CDR2 is YFSETQ. The V and J ends lost 0 bases and 1 base respectively, with 8 bases between them. The CDR3 is CASSLGGGSYEQYF. CDR3 nucleotide sequence: TGCGCCAGCAGCTTGGGAGGGGGTTCCTACGAGCAGTACTTC.

The chain combines TRBV5-1 with TRBJ2-1; the D call may be TRBD1 or TRBD2 (7 bases each). Trimming left V 4 bases short and J 5 bases short, with 16 bases between. This CDR3 is built from 15 residues. Germline V gene data show CDR1 as SGHRS and CDR2 as YFSETQ. The DNA of the CDR3 is TGCGCCAGCAGCGTCACAGGGGAGGGGAACAATGAGCAGTTCTTC. It encodes CASSVTGEGNNEQFF.

The chain uses TRBV18 and TRBJ2-6, with a tentative D call TRBD2 (6 bases). CDR1 is KGHSH and CDR2 is LQKENI in the germline V gene. The V gene lost 2 bases and the J gene lost 0 bases, with 17 bases spanning the gap. CDR3 length equals 19 residues. The CDR3 DNA reads TGTGCCAGCTCACCAAAGGCGCCGCGGGGCAGCTCTGGGGCCAACGTCCTGACTTTC. It is translated as CASSPKAPRGSSGANVLTF.